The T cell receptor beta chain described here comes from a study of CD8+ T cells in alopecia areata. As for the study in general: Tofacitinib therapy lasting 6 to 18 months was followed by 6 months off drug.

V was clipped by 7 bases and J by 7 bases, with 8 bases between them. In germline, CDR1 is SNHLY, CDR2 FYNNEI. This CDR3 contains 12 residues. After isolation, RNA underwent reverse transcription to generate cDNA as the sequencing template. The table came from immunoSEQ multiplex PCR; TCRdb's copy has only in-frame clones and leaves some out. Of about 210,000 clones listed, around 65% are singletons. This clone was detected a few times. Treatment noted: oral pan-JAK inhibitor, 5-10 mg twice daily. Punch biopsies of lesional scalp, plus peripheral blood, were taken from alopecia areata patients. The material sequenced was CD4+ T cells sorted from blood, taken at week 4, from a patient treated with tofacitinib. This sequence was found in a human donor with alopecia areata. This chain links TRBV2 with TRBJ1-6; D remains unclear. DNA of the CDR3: TGTGCCAGCAAGGCGGCAAATTCACCCCTCCACTTT. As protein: CASKAANSPLHF.